This TCR beta chain is from a study of spatial heterogeneity in lung cancer. Whole-study context: Where they were available, follow-up PBMC samples were sequenced, at a median of approximately two years after resection. Raw reads showed each unique TCR and UMI combination turning up more than ten times on average. Findings of the study overall: The appearance of ubiquitous expanded tumor TCRs in blood was greater at resection than follow-up.

Sample time point: blood at routine non-recurrence follow-up after resection. Whole RNA was taken from tumor, nontumor lung or frozen PBMC; it was then sequenced unsorted. A remark on this clonotype: Its antigen is unknown.

Carried by each TCR cDNA molecule was a unique molecular identifier. TCRdb itself ran the 5' RACE reads through MiXCR, one entry per CDR3 protein. The profile shows some 110,000 distinct CDR3 sequences, over 9% of them singletons. This clonotype was obtained from a male donor with early-stage non-small cell lung cancer. The source material was PBMCs, sampled at follow-up.

In DNA form, the CDR3 reads TGTGCCAGCAGTCCCCTGCAGGGGGCTAATCAGCCCCAGCATTTT. Translating gives CASSPLQGANQPQHF. The rearrangement links TRBV2 to TRBJ1-5, with TRBD1 matching 8 bases. The CDR3 has 15 residues. Germline lookup yields CDR1 SNHLY and CDR2 FYNNEI. The V segment lost 5 bases and the J segment 4 bases; nucleotides outside the gene matches: 7. Together with reference TRBV2 and TRBJ1-5, the CDR3 gives the full variable domain: EPEVTQTPSHQVTQMGQEVILRCVPISNHLYFYWYRQILGQKVEFLVSFYNNEISEKSEIFDDQFSVERPDGSNFTLKIRSTKLEDSAMYFCASSPLQGANQPQHFGDGTRLSIL.